This is a list of T cell receptor beta chains from one sample in a study of read filtering for tumor transcriptome and immune sequencing. Each CDR3 protein is one row after TCRdb ran MiXCR on the reads. Among some 39,000 distinct CDR3 sequences listed, approximately 15% were seen once. The specimen sequenced was a population of CD138-negative cells sorted from bone marrow. These receptors were collected from a donor at least 40 years old with multiple myeloma. CDR3s include the opening cysteine and the closing phenylalanine or tryptophan. Each record gives: V gene, D gene, clone size, J gene, CDR3 DNA, CDR3 protein. D genes are given only for firm matches. Some rows have no size entry. The others give once, few or many, or a class for an expanded clone.

TRBV5-4,-,many,TRBJ2-6,TGTGCCAGCAGCTTACGTTCTTCCCAGGGGGCCAACGTCCTGACTTTC,CASSLRSSQGANVLTF
TRBV7-2,-,many,TRBJ1-4,TGTGCCAGCAGCACACCCCGGGCGACTAATGAAAAACTGTTTTTT,CASSTPRATNEKLFF
TRBV20-1,-,many,TRBJ1-2,TGCAGTGCTAGAGATCGACGGGAACGGGGGGGCGGAGGCTACACCTTC,CSARDRRERGGGGYTF
TRBV5-1,-,-,TRBJ2-2,TGCGCCAGCAGCTTGGTTCCGGGTGACACCGGGGAGCTGTTTTTT,CASSLVPGDTGELFF
TRBV29-1,-,many,TRBJ2-3,TGCAGCGGGGCCACCTGGAGGAGCACAGATACGCAGTATTTT,CSGATWRSTDTQYF
TRBV20-1,-,few,TRBJ1-2,TGCAGTGCCACCTGGGGGGTGGCAGGCTATGGCTACACCTTC,CSATWGVAGYGYTF
TRBV21-1,-,many,TRBJ1-5,TGTGCCAGCAGCAAAGAAGGGAGGGTTCCCTATAGCAATCAGCCCCAGCATTTT,CASSKEGRVPYSNQPQHF
TRBV5-1,-,many,TRBJ1-5,TGCGCCAGCAGCTTCGACTCGGGGGCTCAGCCCCAGCATTTT,CASSFDSGAQPQHF
TRBV20-1,TRBD2,-,TRBJ2-3,TGCAGTGCTAGAGATGCCCAGCGGGGGGATACGCAGTATTTT,CSARDAQRGDTQYF
TRBV5-8,-,-,TRBJ2-3,TGTGCCAGCAGCTTGTGGGGGGCTAGCGTCCTCACAGATACGCAGTATTTT,CASSLWGASVLTDTQYF
TRBV6-1,-,many,TRBJ1-1,TGTGCCAGCAGTCCTCCGTCCCCTGAAGCTTTCTTT,CASSPPSPEAFF
TRBV20-1,-,many,TRBJ2-1,TGCAGTGCTAGCCCGGACAGAAATGAGCAGTTCTTC,CSASPDRNEQFF
TRBV12-3/TRBV12-4,-,few,TRBJ1-4,TGTGCCAGCAGTTTTCGAGGGGCGGCTAATGAAAAACTGTTTTTT,CASSFRGAANEKLFF
TRBV6-2/TRBV6-3,-,many,TRBJ2-1,TGTGCCAGCAGTAGGGGCCGCTACAATGAGCAGTTCTTC,CASSRGRYNEQFF
TRBV28,-,many,TRBJ1-5,TGTGCCAGCAGTCCCCCCTCGAGGCCCCAGCATTTT,CASSPPSRPQHF
TRBV6-2/TRBV6-3,-,many,TRBJ2-2,TGTGCCAGCAGACCCGGGACAAAGAACACCGGGGAGCTGTTTTTT,CASRPGTKNTGELFF
TRBV20-1,TRBD2,medium-sized,TRBJ2-1,TGCAGTGCTGAACCACCCACGGGGGGGGCCTACAATGAGCAGTTCTTC,CSAEPPTGGAYNEQFF
TRBV20-1,-,many,TRBJ2-1,TGCAGTGCTAGAGACGGGGGGCCCGGAGGGAATGAGCAGTTCTTC,CSARDGGPGGNEQFF
TRBV9,-,many,TRBJ2-1,TGTGCCAGCAGCGTAGAACCCCTCGGGGCAGTTTACAATGAGCAGTTCTTC,CASSVEPLGAVYNEQFF
TRBV28,-,many,TRBJ1-4,TGTGCCAGCATCCAACTCGGCGGGAAACTGTTTTTT,CASIQLGGKLFF
TRBV9,-,many,TRBJ2-5,TGTGCCAGCAGCGTCGGGGGGCTGAGCGAGACCCAGTACTTC,CASSVGGLSETQYF
TRBV7-9,-,-,TRBJ2-2,TGTGCCAGCAGCTTAGCGGGGGGCTCCGGGGAGCTGTTTTTT,CASSLAGGSGELFF
TRBV3-1,TRBD1,many,TRBJ1-2,TGTGCCAGCAGCACGACAGGGTTTAGTTATGGCTACACCTTC,CASSTTGFSYGYTF
TRBV6-5,-,many,TRBJ1-4,TGTGCCAGCAGTTACTCGTACACGGAAAAACTGTTTTTT,CASSYSYTEKLFF
TRBV4-1,-,-,TRBJ1-4,TGCGCCAGCAGCCAAGAATGGTGGTTAAATGAAAAACTGTTTTTT,CASSQEWWLNEKLFF
TRBV20-1,-,many,TRBJ2-7,TGCAGTGCTAGAGACCCCGGGGTACCGGAGCAGTACTTC,CSARDPGVPEQYF
TRBV11-3,-,many,TRBJ2-1,TGTGCCAGCAGCTTAGGGAACAATGAGCAGTTCTTC,CASSLGNNEQFF
TRBV6-1,TRBD2,many,TRBJ2-3,TGTGCCAGCAGTGAGATACTCCTTAGCGGGGGAGCCACAGATACGCAGTATTTT,CASSEILLSGGATDTQYF
TRBV5-1,-,-,TRBJ1-1,TGCGCCAGCCTCAAGCAGGGGACACCGAACACTGAAGCTTTCTTT,CASLKQGTPNTEAFF
TRBV7-9,-,once,TRBJ1-3,TGTGCCTGCAGCTCAGCCAGGGGAAACACCATATATTTT,CACSSARGNTIYF
TRBV18,-,many,TRBJ1-3,TGTGCCAGCTCACCGGGGACTACGTCTGGAAACACCATATATTTT,CASSPGTTSGNTIYF
TRBV30,-,many,TRBJ2-5,TGTGCCTGGACCCACCTTGGGGGGACCCAGTACTTC,CAWTHLGGTQYF
TRBV11-2,-,many,TRBJ2-5,TGTGCCAGCAGCGAGGGACTCCAAGAGACCCAGTACTTC,CASSEGLQETQYF
TRBV4-1,-,many,TRBJ2-6,TGCGCCAGCAGCCTCTCTTTGGGAGCTGGGGCCAACGTCCTGACTTTC,CASSLSLGAGANVLTF
TRBV5-1,TRBD1,many,TRBJ2-5,TGCGCCAGCAGGCGGCGCTGGGACAGTCAGGTGGAGGCCCAGTACTTC,CASRRRWDSQVEAQYF
TRBV5-1,-,many,TRBJ1-1,TGCGCCAGCAAGATGGGGGGCACTGAAGCTTTCTTT,CASKMGGTEAFF
TRBV4-1,-,many,TRBJ2-5,TGCGCCAGCAGTCGAATAATTCAAGAGACCCAGTACTTC,CASSRIIQETQYF
TRBV24-1,TRBD1,few,TRBJ2-5,TGTGCCACCAGTGACCACAACAGGGGGCAAGAGACCCAGTACTTC,CATSDHNRGQETQYF
TRBV7-9,-,-,TRBJ1-1,TGTGCCAGCAGCCCCGGTTGGGCTGAAGCTTTCTTT,CASSPGWAEAFF
TRBV7-9,-,many,TRBJ1-1,TGTGCCAGCAGCTTATCCGGGCCCCCCGAAGCTTTCTTT,CASSLSGPPEAFF
TRBV19,-,many,TRBJ2-1,TGTGCCAGTAGTATACCGGGGAGCTCCTACAATGAGCAGTTCTTC,CASSIPGSSYNEQFF
TRBV20-1,TRBD1,many,TRBJ1-6,TGCAGTGCCAAAACAGGGGGCGATAATTCACCCCTCCACTTT,CSAKTGGDNSPLHF
TRBV28,-,many,TRBJ2-6,TGTGCCAGCAGGGGAGGCAGCTCTGGGGCCAACGTCCTGACTTTC,CASRGGSSGANVLTF
TRBV5-1,-,many,TRBJ1-2,TGCGCCAGCAGCCGTGAAGGGTACAGCTATGGCTACACCTTC,CASSREGYSYGYTF
TRBV12-3/TRBV12-4,TRBD2,-,TRBJ2-3,TGTGCCAGCAGGCTCCTAGCGGGGGGCGGCACAGATACGCAGTATTTT,CASRLLAGGGTDTQYF
TRBV4-3,TRBD2,-,TRBJ2-7,TGCGCCAGCGGCCAAGGGATGGGGCTGGGAGGGGAGCAGTACTTC,CASGQGMGLGGEQYF
TRBV29-1,-,many,TRBJ1-6,TGCAGCGTTTCGCAGGATTATAATTCACCCCTCCACTTT,CSVSQDYNSPLHF
TRBV3-1,TRBD2,many,TRBJ2-3,TGTGCCAGCAGTCCTCAGGTGTCTAGCGGGGGCGATACGCAGTATTTT,CASSPQVSSGGDTQYF